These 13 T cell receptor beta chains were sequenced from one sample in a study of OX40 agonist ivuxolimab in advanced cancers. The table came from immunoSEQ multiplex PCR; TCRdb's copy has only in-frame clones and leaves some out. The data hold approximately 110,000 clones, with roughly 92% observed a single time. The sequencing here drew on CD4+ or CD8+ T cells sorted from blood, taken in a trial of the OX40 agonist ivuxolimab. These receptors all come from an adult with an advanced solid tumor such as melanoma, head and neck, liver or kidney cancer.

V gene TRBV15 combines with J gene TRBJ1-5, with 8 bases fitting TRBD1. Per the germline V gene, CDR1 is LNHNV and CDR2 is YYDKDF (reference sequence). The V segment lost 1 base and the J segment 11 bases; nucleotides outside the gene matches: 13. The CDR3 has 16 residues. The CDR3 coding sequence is TGTGCCACCAGCAGAGTGGCGGAGACAGGGGCTAGGGCCCAGCATTTT. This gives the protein CATSRVAETGARAQHF.

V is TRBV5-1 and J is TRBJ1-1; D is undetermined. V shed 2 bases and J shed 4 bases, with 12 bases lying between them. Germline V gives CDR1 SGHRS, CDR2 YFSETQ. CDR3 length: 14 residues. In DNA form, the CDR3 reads TGCGCCAGCAGCTTACGAAGGGAAAGCACTGAAGCTTTCTTT. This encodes CASSLRRESTEAFF.

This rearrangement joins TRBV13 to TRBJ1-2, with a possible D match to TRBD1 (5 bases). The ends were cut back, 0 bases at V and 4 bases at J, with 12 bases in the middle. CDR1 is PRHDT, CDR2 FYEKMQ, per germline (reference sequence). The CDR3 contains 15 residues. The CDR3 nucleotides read TGTGCCAGCAGCTTAGGTAATCGGGGCGGCTATGGCTACACCTTC. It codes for CASSLGNRGGYGYTF.

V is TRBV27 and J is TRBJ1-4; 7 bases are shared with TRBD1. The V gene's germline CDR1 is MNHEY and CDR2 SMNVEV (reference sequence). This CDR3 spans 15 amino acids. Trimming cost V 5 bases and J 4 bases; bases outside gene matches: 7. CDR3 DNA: TGTGCCAGCAGTCAACCGGGACAGTTTAATGAAAAACTGTTTTTT. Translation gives CASSQPGQFNEKLFF. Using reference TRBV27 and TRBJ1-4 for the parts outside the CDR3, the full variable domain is EAQVTQNPRYLITVTGKKLTVTCSQNMNHEYMSWYRQDPGLGLRQIYYSMNVEVTDKGDVPEGYKVSRKEKRNFPLILESPSPNQTSLYFCASSQPGQFNEKLFFGSGTQLSVL.

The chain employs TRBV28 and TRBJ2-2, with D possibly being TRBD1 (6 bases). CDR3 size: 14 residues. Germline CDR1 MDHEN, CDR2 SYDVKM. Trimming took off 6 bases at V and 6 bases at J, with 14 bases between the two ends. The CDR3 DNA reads TGTGCCAGCAGCCGCGACAGGTTCCCCGGGGAGCTGTTTTTT. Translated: CASSRDRFPGELFF.

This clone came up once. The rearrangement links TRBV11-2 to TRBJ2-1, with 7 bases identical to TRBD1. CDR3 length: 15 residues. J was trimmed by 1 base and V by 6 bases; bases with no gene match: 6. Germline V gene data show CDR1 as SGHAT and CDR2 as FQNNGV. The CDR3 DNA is TGTGCCAGCAGATATCGACAGGGATCCTACAATGAGCAGTTCTTC. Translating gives CASRYRQGSYNEQFF.

The CDR3 region is CASSLSGADEQFF. The CDR3 nucleotides are TGTGCCAGCAGCTTGTCGGGAGCTGATGAGCAGTTCTTC. The chain is built from TRBV5-4 and TRBJ2-1, with a possible D match to TRBD2 (6 bases). Trimming shortened V by 1 base and J by 8 bases, and 10 bases separated the two germline ends. CDR1 SGHNT and CDR2 YYREEE come from the germline V gene (reference sequence). This CDR3 is 13 amino acids long. Using reference TRBV5-4 and TRBJ2-1 for the parts outside the CDR3, the full variable domain is ETGVTQSPTHLIKTRGQQVTLRCSSQSGHNTVSWYQQALGQGPQFIFQYYREEENGRGNFPPRFSGLQFPNYSSELNVNALELDDSALYLCASSLSGADEQFFGPGTRLTVL.

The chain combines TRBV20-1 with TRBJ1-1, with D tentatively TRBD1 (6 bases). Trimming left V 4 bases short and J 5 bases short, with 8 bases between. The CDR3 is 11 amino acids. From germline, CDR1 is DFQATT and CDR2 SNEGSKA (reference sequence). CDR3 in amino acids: CSATGVTEAFF. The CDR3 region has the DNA TGCAGTGCTACAGGGGTGACTGAAGCTTTCTTT.

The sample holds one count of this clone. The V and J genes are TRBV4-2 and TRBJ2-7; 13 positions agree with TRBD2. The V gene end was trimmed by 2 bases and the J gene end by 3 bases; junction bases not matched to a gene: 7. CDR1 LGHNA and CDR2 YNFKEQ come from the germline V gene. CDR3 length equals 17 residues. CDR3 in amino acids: CASSQQGTSGVGYEQYF. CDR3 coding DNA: TGTGCCAGCAGCCAACAGGGGACTAGCGGGGTGGGCTACGAGCAGTACTTC.

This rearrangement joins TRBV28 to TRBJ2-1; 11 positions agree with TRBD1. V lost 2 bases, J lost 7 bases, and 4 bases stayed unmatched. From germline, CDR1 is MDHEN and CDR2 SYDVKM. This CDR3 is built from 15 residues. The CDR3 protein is CASSLSGTGGNEQFF. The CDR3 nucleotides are TGTGCCAGCAGTTTAAGTGGGACAGGGGGGAATGAGCAGTTCTTC.

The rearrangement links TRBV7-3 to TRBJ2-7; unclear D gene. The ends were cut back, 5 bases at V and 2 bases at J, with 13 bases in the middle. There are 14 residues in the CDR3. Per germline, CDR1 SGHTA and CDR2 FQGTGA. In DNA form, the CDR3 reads TGTGCCAGCAGCATGAGCAGCGATGCCTACGAGCAGTACTTC. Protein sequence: CASSMSSDAYEQYF.

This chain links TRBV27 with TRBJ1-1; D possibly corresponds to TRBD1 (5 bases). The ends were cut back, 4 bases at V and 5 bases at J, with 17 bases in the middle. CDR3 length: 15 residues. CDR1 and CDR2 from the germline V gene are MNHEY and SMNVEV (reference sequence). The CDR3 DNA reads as TGTGCCAGCAGTTCCCAGGGTGTCGATCGGACTGAAGCTTTCTTT. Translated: CASSSQGVDRTEAFF.

This chain's CDR3 is CASSLPRGLWYEQYF. In nucleotides, the CDR3 is TGTGCCAGCAGCTTGCCCAGGGGCCTTTGGTACGAGCAGTACTTC. The chain couples TRBV5-8 to TRBJ2-7; tentative D call: TRBD1 (6 bases). Trimming left V 1 base short and J 4 bases short, with 15 bases between. The CDR3 consists of 15 residues. CDR1 is SGHTS and CDR2 is YDEGEE in the germline V gene. The full variable domain, with the rest looked up from reference TRBV5-8 and TRBJ2-7, is EAGVTQSPTHLIKTRGQQATLRCSPISGHTSVYWYQQALGLGLQFLLWYDEGEERNRGNFPPRFSGRQFPNYSSELNVNALELEDSALYLCASSLPRGLWYEQYFGPGTRLTVT.